Below, one T cell receptor beta chain is given with its context. Its antigen specificity is not known. Base quality data are lacking; no much larger clone is found one base away. The source of the sample is a study of vaccination effects on CD4 cells after COVID-19 (dated 2022 in TCRdb). In the study overall: Across the study, the median time from the second dose to post-vaccine sampling was 72 days (range 14 to 241). The study compared SARS-CoV-2 spike-specific CD4+ TCR repertoires before and after mRNA vaccination in COVID-19 convalescent patients and infection-naive vaccine recipients. Altogether, around eleven COVID-19 convalescent patients and a handful of SARS-CoV-2-naive healthy vaccine recipients made up the full study. In the study, cultures from other donors were sequenced using the Oncomine TCR Beta short-read assay on an Illumina iSeq 100.

In the germline V gene, CDR1 corresponds to SGHTA and CDR2 to FQGNSA. Here V drops 4 bases and J drops 0 bases, and the junction holds 7 bases not matched to any gene. The CDR3 runs 16 amino acids, cysteine and phenylalanine included. The entry retains the CDR3 DNA only, 48 bases that are in frame from base 1. The ViraFEST assay stimulated PBMC with viral peptide pools and then used TCR sequencing to identify antigen-specific CD4+ T cell clonotypes by expansion. After around eleven days of culture, CD4+ T cells were isolated with the EasySep CD4+ T cell isolation kit. Two doses of either the BNT162b2 or the mRNA-1273 mRNA SARS-CoV-2 vaccine were administered to participants. Negative nucleocapsid antibody results before and after vaccination confirmed that the healthy vaccine recipients had no prior SARS-CoV-2 infection. Each well held more than 1.5 million PBMC cultured in IMDM containing roughly 5% human AB serum, 9 to 10 IU/ml IL-2 and gentamicin, along with roughly 10 ug/ml peptides. Half of the culture medium was replaced with fresh IL-2-containing medium on days 3 and 7. Unless noted otherwise, every peptide stimulation condition was grown in triplicate wells. Using Ficoll-Paque Plus gradient centrifugation, PBMC were separated from whole blood and then either used fresh or cryopreserved at -140C. The spike proteins of SARS-CoV-2 and of the common cold coronaviruses HCoV-NL63, HCoV-OC43 and HCoV-229E were spanned by overlapping peptide pools. The QIAamp micro DNA kit was used to extract genomic DNA from the cultured CD4+ T cells.

Broad study findings and their caveats: In healthy vaccine recipients, vaccine-induced clones were almost all SARS-CoV-2 mono-reactive, with only 1 of 255 being cross-reactive with common cold coronaviruses. At late post-vaccination timepoints, both infection-induced and vaccine-induced clones showed marked clonal contraction, consistent with waning T cell responses. The study was limited by a small number of convalescent patients, and early post-infection timepoints were lacking.

The library was produced with the immunoSEQ multiplex PCR assay. DNA from the cultured, isolated CD4+ T cells was subjected to TCR beta CDR3 sequencing. On the authors' methods: Non-productive TCR sequences were removed, reads were trimmed to the CDR3 region, and CDR3s of at least 7 amino acids were retained. Antigen-specific clonotypes were identified with the MANAFEST web app by comparing expansion in peptide wells against reference cultures. To be called positive, a clone needed expansion at FDR<0.05 compared with the reference and with all other wells, an odds ratio greater than 5, and a frequency greater than 0.1% in two replicate wells. A clonotype was called cross-reactive if it was significantly expanded both in SARS-CoV-2 spike wells and in at least one common cold coronavirus spike condition. Using the stringdist R package, CDR3 similarity was measured by Levenshtein distance, and unrooted trees were constructed with ape in R 3.6.1. The source is immuneACCESS, and TCRdb retained only in-frame sequences with V and J called. Part of the clones is not carried over; for the studies checked, unresolved V genes explain less than half of this, and the remainder is unexplained. V, J and clone size are those of that table, while D and trimming were read from the DNA. The sample table holds some 74,000 clones, of which about 81% were seen once. The ten biggest clones cover 1.2% of the sample.

The rearranged segments are TRBV7-2 and TRBJ2-3; TRBD2 fits 7 bases in the junction. The receptor was isolated from a human donor who received a COVID-19 vaccine. The sample was CD4+ T cells from PBMCs cultured with HCoV-229E spike peptides, taken after COVID-19 vaccination. Per the publication, the cell subset or site label means: HCoV-229E spike overlapping peptide pool stimulation. The CDR3 amino acid sequence is: CASSSLGGGSTDTQYF. The DNA is TGTGCCAGCAGCTCCCTTGGGGGGGGGAGCACAGATACGCAGTATTTT.